The next 8 T cell receptor beta chains were all read from a single sample in a study of early T cells in non-severe SARS-CoV-2 infection. Via MiXCR, TCRdb re-called the 5' RACE reads, giving one row per CDR3 protein. The profile covers 45,000 to 75,000 distinct CDR3 sequences, with about 5.6% appearing a single time and 6.8% taken by the ten largest. The sequenced material came from whole blood. The source of these receptors is an adult who was a healthcare worker with PCR-confirmed SARS-CoV-2 infection or an uninfected control (not recorded which).

This clonotype was recorded at least ten times. The chain employs TRBV20-1 and TRBJ2-1; 10 bases match TRBD2. V trimming: 1 base; J trimming: 7 bases; junction bases outside the gene matches: 7. CDR3 length: 15 amino acids. CDR1 and CDR2 (germline): DFQATT, SNEGSKA (reference sequence). The CDR3 loop reads CSARGWGLAKNEQFF. CDR3 DNA sequence: TGCAGTGCTAGAGGCTGGGGACTAGCGAAGAATGAGCAGTTCTTC.

This clonotype came up many times. J is TRBJ2-2 and V is TRBV7-6; the D gene is possibly TRBD2 (5 bases). Germline CDR1 reads SGHVS; CDR2 reads FNYEAQ. The V gene lost 5 bases and the J gene lost 8 bases, with 24 bases spanning the gap. The CDR3 extends over 17 amino acids. The CDR3 region has the DNA TGTGCCAGCAGCCCCCTCCGAGGCGGGCTAAATCCTGGGGAGCTGTTTTTT. Protein sequence: CASSPLRGGLNPGELFF.

This clonotype was counted many times. The chain is built from TRBV3-1 and TRBJ2-2; 11 nucleotides match TRBD1. The CDR3 covers 14 residues. J gave up 3 bases and V 8 bases, and 2 bases lay outside the gene matches. Germline values: CDR1 LGHDT, CDR2 YNNKEL (reference sequence). CDR3 DNA: TGTGCCAGCCGGGGACAGGGGGACACCGGGGAGCTGTTTTTT. It is translated as CASRGQGDTGELFF.

The CDR3 DNA is TGCGCCAGCAGCACACTGCGGGGGAGCTCCTACAATGAGCAGTTCTTC. Its protein product is CASSTLRGSSYNEQFF. This chain connects TRBV4-3 to TRBJ2-1; 7 positions agree with TRBD2. Germline V lookup: CDR1 LGHNA, CDR2 YSLEER. The V segment lost 5 bases and the J segment 0 bases; nucleotides outside the gene matches: 7. CDR3 length: 16 amino acids.

This clonotype was seen ten or more times. The chain couples TRBV20-1 to TRBJ1-2; D is uncertain. The length of the CDR3 is 15 residues. The V and J ends lost 6 bases and 1 base respectively, with 18 bases between them. Germline V gene data show CDR1 as DFQATT and CDR2 as SNEGSKA (reference sequence). CDR3 DNA: TGCAGTGCGCCACCCGCAGCGGGGTATAACTATGGCTACACCTTC. Encoded protein: CSAPPAAGYNYGYTF.

The sample holds many counts of this clonotype. This chain uses TRBV6-5 with TRBJ2-7; D remains ambiguous. The CDR3 is made up of 12 amino acids. CDR1 and CDR2 from the germline V gene are MNHEY and SVGAGI. V lost 6 bases, J lost 5 bases, and 11 bases lay in between. The CDR3 sequence: CASSPGFHEQYF. Here the CDR3 DNA reads TGTGCCAGCAGCCCCGGCTTCCACGAGCAGTACTTC.

In this sample, this clonotype turned up a few times. The chain uses TRBV10-3 and TRBJ2-3; the match to TRBD2 covers 7 bases. This CDR3 region has 15 residues. Germline values: CDR1 ENHRY, CDR2 SYGVKD. Trimming at V came to 4 bases and at J to 7 bases, leaving 11 bases not matched to a gene. This CDR3 is CAISASGAAGHTQYF. CDR3 DNA: TGTGCCATCAGTGCCAGCGGGGCGGCAGGTCATACGCAGTATTTT.

For the CDR3, the DNA is TGTGCCAGCAGCCCCCGTTTGGGGTCCCTGAACACTGAAGCTTTCTTT. Translated: CASSPRLGSLNTEAFF. V and J are TRBV7-9 and TRBJ1-1; D not resolved. The CDR3 length is 16 residues. In germline, CDR1 is SEHNR, CDR2 FQNEAQ (reference sequence). V was shortened by 5 bases and J by 0 bases, with 16 bases between the two germline ends.